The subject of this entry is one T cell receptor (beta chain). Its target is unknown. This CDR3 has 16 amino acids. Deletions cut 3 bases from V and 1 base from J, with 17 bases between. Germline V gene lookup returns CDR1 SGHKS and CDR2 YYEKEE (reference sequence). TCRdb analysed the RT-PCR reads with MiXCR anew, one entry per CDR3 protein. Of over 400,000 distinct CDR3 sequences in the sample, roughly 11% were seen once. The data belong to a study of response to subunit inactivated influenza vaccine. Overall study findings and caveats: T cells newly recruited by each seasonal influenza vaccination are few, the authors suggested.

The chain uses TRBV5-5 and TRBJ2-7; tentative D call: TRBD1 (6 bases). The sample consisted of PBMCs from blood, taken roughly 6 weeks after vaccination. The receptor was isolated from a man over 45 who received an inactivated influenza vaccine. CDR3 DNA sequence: TGTGCCAGCAGCTCCACCGCCCGGGACACATCCTACGAGCAGTACTTC. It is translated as CASSSTARDTSYEQYF.